Below, 17 T cell receptor beta chains from the same sample are listed, as sequenced in a study of cytomegalovirus exposure and HLA in healthy donors. Sequenced by immunoSEQ multiplex PCR; TCRdb stores in-frame clones only, minus some. The profile covers fewer than 350,000 clones, with 70% to 90% appearing a single time and around 0.9% taken by the ten largest. Sequenced: PBMCs. These receptors were obtained from a woman between 18 and 29 years old in good health and CMV-seronegative.

J is TRBJ1-2 and V is TRBV27; D remains ambiguous. Germline V gene sequence: CDR1 MNHEY, CDR2 SMNVEV (reference sequence). The CDR3 is made up of 14 amino acids. Trimming pared 0 bases from V and 4 bases from J, leaving 9 bases between. The CDR3 nucleotides are TGTGCCAGCAGTTTATCGCCTAGGTTCTATGGCTACACCTTC. As protein: CASSLSPRFYGYTF.

This chain connects TRBV7-8 to TRBJ2-3, with 9 bases lining up with TRBD2. Trimming took 6 bases from V and 9 from J; bases not matched to a gene: 10. The germline gives CDR1 SGHVS, CDR2 FQNEAQ. This CDR3 comprises 14 residues. CDR3 protein: CASSQRLADQTQYF. DNA for the CDR3: TGTGCCAGCAGTCAACGACTAGCGGATCAAACGCAGTATTTT.

This clone was detected only once. This rearrangement joins TRBV27 to TRBJ1-1; D ambiguous. Trimming removed 7 bases at V and 8 bases at J, with 17 bases between. Germline assignment: CDR1 MNHEY and CDR2 SMNVEV (reference sequence). This CDR3 spans 13 amino acids. The CDR3 DNA is TGTGCCAGCAAAGGAGCGGGGTTGGTGGAAGCTTTCTTT. It yields the protein CASKGAGLVEAFF.

This chain connects TRBV4-1 to TRBJ2-5; 8 nucleotides match TRBD1. The CDR3 extends over 16 amino acids. Germline CDR1 MGHRA, CDR2 YSYEKL. Unmatched junction bases numbered 7, after V lost 0 bases and J lost 4 bases. The CDR3 here is CASSQDQTGERETQYF. In DNA, the CDR3 is TGCGCCAGCAGCCAAGATCAGACAGGGGAGAGAGAGACCCAGTACTTC.

This sequence joins TRBV25-1 and TRBJ2-7; 8 nucleotides match TRBD1. This CDR3 comprises 17 residues. The germline CDR1 and CDR2 sequences are MGHDK and SYGVNS. V lost 4 bases to trimming and J lost 1 base; unmatched junction nucleotides: 12. Here the CDR3 DNA reads TGTGCCAGCAGTGGCCGGCCCGGGACAGGAGAATCCTACGAGCAGTACTTC. Protein sequence: CASSGRPGTGESYEQYF.

V usage is TRBV18 and J usage is TRBJ2-7; tentatively, D is TRBD2 (6 bases). Germline CDR1 reads KGHSH; CDR2 reads LQKENI. This CDR3 spans 16 amino acids. Trimming shortened V by 1 base and J by 4 bases, and 17 bases separated the two germline ends. In nucleotides, the CDR3 is TGTGCCAGCTCACCACTTCCGGCGGAGGGTTCGTACGAGCAGTACTTC. This gives the protein CASSPLPAEGSYEQYF.

This clone has just one count. V and J are TRBV28 and TRBJ2-1; D not resolved. V lost 6 bases and J lost 0, with 3 bases in between. The CDR3 totals 12 residues. CDR1 is MDHEN, CDR2 SYDVKM, per germline. The CDR3 spells CASRSSYNEQFF. CDR3 sequence (DNA): TGTGCCAGCAGGAGCTCCTACAATGAGCAGTTCTTC.

The rearrangement uses TRBV19 and TRBJ1-5; TRBD1 matches at 9 bases. From germline, CDR1 is LNHDA and CDR2 SQIVND (reference sequence). The ends lost 3 bases at V and 7 bases at J; junction bases unmatched: 7. The length of the CDR3 is 15 residues. In nucleotides, the CDR3 is TGTGCCAGTAGTATCGCTACAGGGGGCGGACAGCCCCAGCATTTT. Its translation: CASSIATGGGQPQHF.

The V and J genes are TRBV11-3 and TRBJ2-2; tentative D call: TRBD1 (5 bases). The CDR3 covers 15 residues. Trimming took off 2 bases at V and 5 bases at J, with 12 bases between the two ends. The germline V gene encodes CDR1 SGHNT and CDR2 YENEEA. The CDR3 bases are TGTGCCAGCAGCTTACAGGGAAGGGGAACCGGGGAGCTGTTTTTT. The encoded protein is CASSLQGRGTGELFF.

V and J are TRBV9 and TRBJ1-2; 7 nucleotides match TRBD1. The J segment lost 4 bases and the V segment lost 1 base, leaving 4 bases of the junction unmatched. CDR1 and CDR2 from the germline V gene are SGDLS and YYNGEE. The CDR3 length is 14 residues. CDR3 bases: TGTGCCAGCAGCGTAATGACAGGGTCCTATGGCTACACCTTC. It yields the protein CASSVMTGSYGYTF.

The chain joins TRBV2 to TRBJ2-3, with TRBD2 identical over 8 bases. The CDR3 is made up of 14 amino acids. CDR1 SNHLY and CDR2 FYNNEI come from the germline V gene. Trimming at V came to 4 bases and at J to 3 bases, leaving 3 bases not matched to a gene. The CDR3 DNA reads as TGTGCCAGCAGTGTGGGGACTAGGACAGATACGCAGTATTTT. Protein product: CASSVGTRTDTQYF.

Of note for this clone: The identical CDR3 is also encoded by other nucleotide sequences in the sample. This chain joins TRBV27 and TRBJ1-5; TRBD1 might be the D (5 bases). CDR3 size: 15 residues. Deletions cut 2 bases from V and 0 bases from J, with 8 bases between. From germline, CDR1 is MNHEY and CDR2 SMNVEV (reference sequence). CDR3 residues: CASSLTGYSNQPQHF. As DNA, the CDR3 is TGTGCCAGCAGTTTAACAGGATATAGCAATCAGCCCCAGCATTTT.

The rearrangement joins TRBV28 to TRBJ2-3; a weak D match, TRBD2 (6 bases). The CDR3 extends over 14 amino acids. CDR1 and CDR2 from the germline V gene are MDHEN and SYDVKM. Deletions cut 7 bases from V and 4 bases from J, with 15 bases between. The CDR3 protein is CASTPQRASDTQYF. In nucleotides, the CDR3 is TGTGCCAGCACCCCCCAGCGGGCCTCAGATACGCAGTATTTT.

The chain has TRBV11-3 and TRBJ2-2, with D unresolved. Trimming cost V 1 base and J 2 bases, with 2 bases left between them. Germline CDR1 is SGHNT and CDR2 is YENEEA. CDR3 length: 13 residues. The CDR3 nucleotides are TGTGCCAGCAGCTTAGCTAACACCGGGGAGCTGTTTTTT. Translating gives CASSLANTGELFF.

This clone showed up just a few times. CDR3 sequence: CASSNQGLEGYTF. The CDR3 DNA is TGTGCCAGCAGTAACCAGGGGCTGGAAGGCTACACCTTC. The chain uses TRBV2 and TRBJ1-2, with a possible D match to TRBD1 (6 bases). This CDR3 is built from 13 residues. Germline V gene data show CDR1 as SNHLY and CDR2 as FYNNEI. The germline V and J ends were trimmed by 5 bases and 8 bases, with 15 bases remaining between them.

The chain combines TRBV9 with TRBJ1-3; TRBD1 aligns across 10 bases. Germline-derived CDR1 and CDR2 are SGDLS and YYNGEE. CDR3 length: 15 amino acids. V shed 2 bases, J shed 8 bases, and the junction held 7 bases outside the gene matches. The CDR3 DNA is TGTGCCAGCAGCGTGGGAGGGACAGGGGTGGACACCATATATTTT. It specifies CASSVGGTGVDTIYF.

This clone was recorded only once. The V call is TRBV28, the J call TRBJ2-2; TRBD2 matches 9 bases. The ends lost 3 bases at V and 3 bases at J; junction bases unmatched: 5. The CDR3 is 16 amino acids. Germline loops: CDR1 MDHEN, CDR2 SYDVKM. The CDR3 region is CASSFVTSGHTGELFF. DNA for the CDR3: TGTGCCAGCAGTTTCGTGACTAGCGGTCACACCGGGGAGCTGTTTTTT. Drawing the rest from reference TRBV28 and TRBJ2-2, the complete variable domain is DVKVTQSSRYLVKRTGEKVFLECVQDMDHENMFWYRQDPGLGLRLIYFSYDVKMKEKGDIPEGYSVSREKKERFSLILESASTNQTSMYLCASSFVTSGHTGELFFGEGSRLTVL.